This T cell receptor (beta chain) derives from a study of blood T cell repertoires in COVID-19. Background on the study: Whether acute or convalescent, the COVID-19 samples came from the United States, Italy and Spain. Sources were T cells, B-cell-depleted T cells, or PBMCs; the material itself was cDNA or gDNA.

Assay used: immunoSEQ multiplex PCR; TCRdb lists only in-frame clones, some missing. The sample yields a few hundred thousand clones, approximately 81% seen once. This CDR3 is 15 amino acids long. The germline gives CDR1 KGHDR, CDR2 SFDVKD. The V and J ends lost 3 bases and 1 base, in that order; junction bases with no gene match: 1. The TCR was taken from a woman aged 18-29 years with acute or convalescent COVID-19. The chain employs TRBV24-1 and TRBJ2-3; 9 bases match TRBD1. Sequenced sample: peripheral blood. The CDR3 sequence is CATSDRDRGTDTQYF. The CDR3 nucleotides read TGTGCCACCAGTGATCGGGACAGGGGCACAGATACGCAGTATTTT.